This T cell receptor beta chain was observed in a study of identical twins. Notes on the study in general: Excess sharing between twins was weaker in beta out-of-frame sequences.

MiXCR, applied by TCRdb to the 5' RACE reads, yields one record per CDR3 protein. The data contain a few hundred thousand distinct CDR3 sequences, roughly 15% of them singletons. CDR1 and CDR2 (germline): KGHSH, LQKENI. The CDR3 covers 17 residues. With 3 bases clipped from V and 2 bases from J, the junction kept 9 bases outside the gene matches. Worth noting for this clonotype: The antigen is not known.

The same sample was also studied in work on yellow fever vaccine responses in identical twins.

The sequenced material came from CD4+ T cells sorted from blood. This chain uses TRBV18 with TRBJ2-2; 7 positions match TRBD1. The TCR comes from a woman between 18 and 29 years old in good health. The CDR3 DNA follows: TGTGCCAGCTCACCTCCCGGACAGGCTATCAACACCGGGGAGCTGTTTTTT. Translated, it gives CASSPPGQAINTGELFF.